This TCR beta chain came from a study of early T cells in non-severe SARS-CoV-2 infection. The V gene lost 3 bases and the J gene lost 1 base, with 18 bases spanning the gap. The CDR3 contains 16 residues. Germline V gives CDR1 DFQATT, CDR2 SNEGSKA (reference sequence). TCRdb re-analysed the 5' RACE reads in MiXCR, keeping a single row per CDR3 protein. The sample records over 50,000 distinct CDR3 sequences, around 8% being singletons. Of note for this clonotype: The antigen is undetermined.

Regarding the study as a whole: Matching with VDJdb favored anti-spike CD8 responses (missing private and CD4 specificities).

V is TRBV20-1 and J is TRBJ2-5; D is perhaps TRBD1 or TRBD2 (6 bases each). This sequence was found in an adult who was a healthcare worker with PCR-confirmed SARS-CoV-2 infection or an uninfected control (not recorded which). The sequenced sample consisted of whole blood. The CDR3 DNA follows: TGCAGTGCTAGCCCGGCTAGCAGGGGACTCCAAGAGACCCAGTACTTC. It yields the protein CSASPASRGLQETQYF.